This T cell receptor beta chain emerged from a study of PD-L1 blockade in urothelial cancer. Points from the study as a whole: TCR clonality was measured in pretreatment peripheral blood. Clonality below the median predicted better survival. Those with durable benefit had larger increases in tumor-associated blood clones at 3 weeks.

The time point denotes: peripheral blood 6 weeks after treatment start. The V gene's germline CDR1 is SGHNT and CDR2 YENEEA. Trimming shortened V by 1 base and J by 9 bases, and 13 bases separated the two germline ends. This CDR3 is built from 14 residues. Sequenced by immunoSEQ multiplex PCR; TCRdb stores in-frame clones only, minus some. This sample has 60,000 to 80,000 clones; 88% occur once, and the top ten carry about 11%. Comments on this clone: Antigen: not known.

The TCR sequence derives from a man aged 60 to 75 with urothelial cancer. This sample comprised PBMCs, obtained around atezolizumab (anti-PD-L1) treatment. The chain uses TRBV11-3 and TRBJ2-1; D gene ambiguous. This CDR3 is CASSLGVARGEQFF. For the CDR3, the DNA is TGTGCCAGCAGCTTAGGGGTGGCTAGAGGTGAGCAGTTCTTC.